Listed here is a single T cell receptor (beta chain). This sample was taken from a study of blood T cell repertoires in COVID-19. Study-level information: COVID-19 samples collected from the United States, Italy and Spain covered acute and convalescent phases. PBMCs, B-cell-depleted T cells, or T cells were the source of the cDNA or gDNA that made up the material.

Authors' data handling: Amplification with reference gene primers provided the estimates of nucleated cell counts. Sequencing used immunoSEQ multiplex PCR; TCRdb keeps in-frame clones, though not all of them. V and J calls and clone size are given by that table; D and trimming were obtained from the DNA. Here the sample spans 60,000 or so clones, over 75% being singletons. Germline V CDR1 and CDR2: SGHVS, FNYEAQ. The CDR3 extends over 14 amino acids. V gave up 2 bases and J gave up 6 bases, with 10 bases separating them. Sequenced: peripheral blood. J is TRBJ2-2 and V is TRBV7-6, with D unclear. The receptor comes from a human donor in a cohort sampled during active COVID-19. The CDR3, as DNA: TGTGCCAGCAGCTTAAGGAGCCGGGCCGGGGAGCTGTTTTTT. It yields the protein CASSLRSRAGELFF.